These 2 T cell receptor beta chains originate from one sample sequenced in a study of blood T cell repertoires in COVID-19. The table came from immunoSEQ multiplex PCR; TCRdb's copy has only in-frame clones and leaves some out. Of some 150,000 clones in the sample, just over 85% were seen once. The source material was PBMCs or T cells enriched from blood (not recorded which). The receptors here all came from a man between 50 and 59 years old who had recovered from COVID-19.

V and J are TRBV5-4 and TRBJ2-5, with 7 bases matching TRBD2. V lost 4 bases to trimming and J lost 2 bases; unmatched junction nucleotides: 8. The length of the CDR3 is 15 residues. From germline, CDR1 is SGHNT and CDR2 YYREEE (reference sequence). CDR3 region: CASSIGLVKQETQYF. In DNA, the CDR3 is TGTGCCAGCAGCATTGGACTAGTCAAACAAGAGACCCAGTACTTC.

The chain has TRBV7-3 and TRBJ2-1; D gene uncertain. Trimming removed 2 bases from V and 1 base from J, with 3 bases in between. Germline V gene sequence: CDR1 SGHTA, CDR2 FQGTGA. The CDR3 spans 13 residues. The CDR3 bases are TGTGCCAGCAGCTTACAGTCCTACAATGAGCAGTTCTTC. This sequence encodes CASSLQSYNEQFF. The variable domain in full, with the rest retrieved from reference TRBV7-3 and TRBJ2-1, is GAGVSQTPSNKVTEKGKYVELRCDPISGHTALYWYRQSLGQGPEFLIYFQGTGAADDSGLPNDRFFAVRPEGSVSTLKIQRTERGDSAVYLCASSLQSYNEQFFGPGTRLTVL.